This T cell receptor (beta chain) was obtained from a study of early T cells in non-severe SARS-CoV-2 infection. About the research overall: The chains were unpaired, and the sequenced material was bulk RNA from unsorted whole blood.

This CDR3 comprises 17 residues. With V trimmed by 9 bases and J by 0 bases, 9 bases remained unmatched. Looked up from germline, CDR1 is SNHLY and CDR2 is FYNNEI. TCRdb itself ran the 5' RACE reads through MiXCR, one entry per CDR3 protein. The data hold about 110,000 distinct CDR3 sequences, with about 12% observed a single time. The genes are TRBV2 and TRBJ2-1; TRBD2 aligns across 12 bases. The TCR was taken from an adult who was a healthcare worker with PCR-confirmed SARS-CoV-2 infection or an uninfected control (not recorded which). Material: whole blood, obtained at baseline. This CDR3 reads CARSGLAGRSSYNEQFF. The DNA for the CDR3 is TGTGCCAGAAGCGGACTAGCGGGGAGGAGCTCCTACAATGAGCAGTTCTTC.